Listed here are 11 T cell receptor beta chains from one sample, sequenced in a study of T cell clonality in common variable immunodeficiency. Here immunoSEQ multiplex PCR was the method, and the copy in TCRdb shows in-frame clones only, minus some. Singletons are absent from the sample, which has tens of thousands of clones. The sequenced sample was peripheral blood mononuclear cells. These receptors came from a person between 18 and 75 years old in good health.

This clone was counted many times. The CDR3 end is not reached by the read, which stops 3 residues before it; the germline J gene fills it in. This chain links TRBV12-3 or TRBV12-4 with TRBJ2-7; 8 nucleotides agree with TRBD1. The CDR3 sequence is 13 residues long. Losses at the gene ends were 6 bases for V and 5 bases for J; bases not matched to a gene: 6. The sequenced CDR3 bases are TGTGCCAGCAGCGACAGGGGAGTCCACGAG. Its protein product is CASSDRGVHE. In full, the CDR3 reads CASSDRGVHEQYF.

This clone has ten or more counts. The read stops 3 residues short of the end of the CDR3; the missing end is completed from the germline J gene. The chain has TRBV5-1 and TRBJ2-1; 8 bases align to TRBD2. The CDR3 covers 15 residues. V lost 6 bases, J lost 4 bases, and 9 bases stayed unmatched. CDR1 and CDR2 from the germline V gene are SGHRS and YFSETQ. The CDR3 bases that were read are TGCGCCAGCACCCACGGGGGGGGACAATACAATGAG. Translating gives CASTHGGGQYNE. The full CDR3 protein is CASTHGGGQYNEQFF.

This clone was seen many times. The read finishes 3 residues shy of the CDR3 end, and the germline J gene is used to complete it. V gene TRBV5-4 combines with J gene TRBJ2-3; 8 bases match TRBD2. Germline CDR1 and CDR2: SGHNT and YYREEE (reference sequence). The CDR3 has 15 amino acids. V shed 3 bases, J shed 1 base, and the junction held 4 bases outside the gene matches. CDR3 bases read: TGTGCCAGCAGCTGGGCGACTAGCGGCACAGATACG. Its protein product is CASSWATSGTDT. The complete CDR3 reads CASSWATSGTDTQYF.

The table lists this clone with many counts. The read finishes 3 residues shy of the CDR3 end, and the germline J gene is used to complete it. V gene TRBV20-1 combines with J gene TRBJ2-3, with D uncertain. The V end was cut by 0 bases, the J end by 0 bases, with 4 bases between. CDR3 length: 13 residues. Germline CDR1 DFQATT, CDR2 SNEGSKA (reference sequence). This CDR3 is CSARDRSTDTQYF. The part of the CDR3 DNA that was read is TGCAGTGCTAGAGATCGGAGCACAGATACG.

The sample holds a few counts of this clone. The read ends 3 residues early relative to the CDR3; the germline J gene fills the gap. The chain carries TRBV7-9 and TRBJ2-7; 9 bases are shared with TRBD2. Germline V gives CDR1 SEHNR, CDR2 FQNEAQ (reference sequence). This CDR3 comprises 15 residues. V lost 5 bases to trimming and J lost 2 bases; unmatched junction nucleotides: 7. The covered CDR3 bases are TGTGCCAGCAGCCGAGGACTAGCGCGTACCTACGAG. It is translated as CASSRGLARTYE. The entire CDR3 sequence reads CASSRGLARTYEQYF.

This clone was counted only a few times. The read terminates 3 residues ahead of where the CDR3 ends, so the germline J gene completes it. The chain couples TRBV7-8 to TRBJ1-1; D gene ambiguous. The V end was cut by 5 bases, the J end by 1 base, with 17 bases between. The CDR3 has 16 residues. The germline V gene has CDR1 SGHVS and CDR2 FQNEAQ. The CDR3 DNA, read in part, is TGTGCCAGCAGCCCCGTCCGAGCGGCTTGGAACACTGAA. Residues: CASSPVRAAWNTE. Given in full, the CDR3 is CASSPVRAAWNTEAFF. Looking up the rest from reference TRBV7-8 and TRBJ1-1 gives the full variable domain: GAGVSQSPRYKVAKRGQDVALRCDPISGHVSLFWYQQALGQGPEFLTYFQNEAQLDKSGLPSDRFFAERPEGSVSTLKIQRTQQEDSAVYLCASSPVRAAWNTEAFFGQGTRLTVV.

This clone has a count of ten or more. The read comes to an end 3 residues before the CDR3 does, leaving the germline J gene to fill in the end. The J gene is TRBJ1-3, the V gene TRBV23-1; D perhaps matches TRBD1 (6 bases). TRBV23-1 is recorded as an ORF, its role being uncertain. V lost 4 bases and J lost 1, with 14 bases in between. The CDR3 is 16 residues long. The CDR3 loop reads CASSRGGGASGNTIYF. CDR3 DNA (partial): TGCGCCAGCAGTCGAGGAGGGGGGGCTTCTGGAAACACC.

This clone was counted ten times or more. The CDR3 goes on 3 residues after the read ends, and that part is filled in from the germline J gene. The rearrangement uses TRBV20-1 and TRBJ2-7; a weak D match, TRBD2 (6 bases). The CDR3 loop spans 12 amino acids. V was trimmed by 1 base and J by 5 bases, leaving 9 bases between them. Germline CDR1 reads DFQATT; CDR2 reads SNEGSKA (reference sequence). The CDR3 region is CSARAGTHEQYF. Partial CDR3 DNA: TGCAGTGCTAGAGCCGGGACTCACGAG.

This clone was counted ten times or more. From the germline J gene comes the end of the CDR3, since the read stops 3 residues before it. The V and J genes are TRBV20-1 and TRBJ2-3; 13 bases fit TRBD2. From germline, CDR1 is DFQATT and CDR2 SNEGSKA (reference sequence). With 4 bases clipped from V and 2 bases from J, the junction kept 3 bases outside the gene matches. The CDR3 has 15 amino acids. The sequenced part of the CDR3 DNA is TGCAGTGCTACCGGGACTAGCGGGAACACAGATACG. Residues: CSATGTSGNTDT. The entire CDR3 is CSATGTSGNTDTQYF.

This clone was seen repeatedly, ten times or more. The DNA ends 3 residues before the CDR3 does, and the rest of the CDR3 is filled in from the germline J gene. The V gene is TRBV7-2, the J gene TRBJ1-5; no definite D call. Germline V lookup: CDR1 SGHTA, CDR2 FQGNSA. The CDR3 has 14 residues. The V gene lost 5 bases and the J gene lost 5 bases, with 13 bases spanning the gap. CDR3 bases read: TGTGCCAGCAGCCGTGACTCGTTCGATCAGCCC. Translation gives CASSRDSFDQP. The complete CDR3 protein is CASSRDSFDQPQHF.

This clone was seen ten or more times. The read comes to an end 3 residues before the CDR3 does, leaving the germline J gene to fill in the end. The J gene is TRBJ2-5, the V gene TRBV10-3, with D maybe TRBD1 (5 bases). The CDR3 extends over 15 amino acids. V was cut by 2 bases and J by 2 bases, with 12 bases left in between. CDR1 is ENHRY and CDR2 is SYGVKD in the germline V gene. CDR3 amino acids: CAISETYRSQETQYF. The DNA read from the CDR3 is TGTGCCATCAGTGAGACCTACAGGAGTCAAGAGACC.